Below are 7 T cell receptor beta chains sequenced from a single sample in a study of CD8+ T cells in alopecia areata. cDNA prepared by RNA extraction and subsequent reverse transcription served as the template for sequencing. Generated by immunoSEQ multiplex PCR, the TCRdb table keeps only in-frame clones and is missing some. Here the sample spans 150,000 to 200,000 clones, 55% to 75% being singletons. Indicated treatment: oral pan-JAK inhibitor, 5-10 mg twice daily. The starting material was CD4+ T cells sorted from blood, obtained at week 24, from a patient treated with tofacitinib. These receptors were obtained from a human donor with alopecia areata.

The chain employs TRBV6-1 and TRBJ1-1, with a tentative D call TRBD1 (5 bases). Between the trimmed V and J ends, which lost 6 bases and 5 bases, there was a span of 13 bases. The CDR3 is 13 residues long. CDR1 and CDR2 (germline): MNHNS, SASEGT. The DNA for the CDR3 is TGTGCCAGCAGACAGGAGCTCTATACTGAAGCTTTCTTT. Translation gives CASRQELYTEAFF.

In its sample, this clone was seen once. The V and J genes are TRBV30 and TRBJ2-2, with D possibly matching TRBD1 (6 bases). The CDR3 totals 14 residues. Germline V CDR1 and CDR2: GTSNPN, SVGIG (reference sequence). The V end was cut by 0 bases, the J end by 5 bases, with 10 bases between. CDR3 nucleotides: TGTGCCTGGAGTGTAGGGCAGGGGACCGGGGAGCTGTTTTTT. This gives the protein CAWSVGQGTGELFF.

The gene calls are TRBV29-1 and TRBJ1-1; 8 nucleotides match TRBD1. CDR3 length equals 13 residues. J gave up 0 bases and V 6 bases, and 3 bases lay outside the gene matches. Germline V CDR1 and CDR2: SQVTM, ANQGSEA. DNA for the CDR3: TGCAGCGTCTCGGACAGGGTGAACACTGAAGCTTTCTTT. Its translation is CSVSDRVNTEAFF.

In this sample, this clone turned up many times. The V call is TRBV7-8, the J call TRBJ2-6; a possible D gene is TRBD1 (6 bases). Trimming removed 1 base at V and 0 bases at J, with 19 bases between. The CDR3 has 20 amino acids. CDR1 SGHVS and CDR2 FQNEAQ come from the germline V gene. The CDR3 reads CASSLGLGQGSPSGANVLTF. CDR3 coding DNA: TGTGCCAGCAGCTTAGGGTTGGGGCAGGGGTCCCCCTCTGGGGCCAACGTCCTGACTTTC.

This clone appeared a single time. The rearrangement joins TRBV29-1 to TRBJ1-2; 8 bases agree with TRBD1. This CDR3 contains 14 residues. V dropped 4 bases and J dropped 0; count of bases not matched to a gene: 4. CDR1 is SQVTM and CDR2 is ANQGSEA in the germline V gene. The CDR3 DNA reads TGCAGCGTTGCGACAGGGGCGACTAACTATGGCTACACCTTC. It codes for CSVATGATNYGYTF. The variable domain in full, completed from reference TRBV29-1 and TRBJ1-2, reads SAVISQKPSRDICQRGTSLTIQCQVDSQVTMMFWYRQQPGQSLTLIATANQGSEATYESGFVIDKFPISRPNLTFSTLTVSNMSPEDSSIYLCSVATGATNYGYTFGSGTRLTVV.

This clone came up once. In DNA, the CDR3 is TGTGCCAGCAGCTTAGGGTGGAGCTCCTACGAGCAGTACTTC. Its protein is CASSLGWSSYEQYF. The chain carries TRBV7-9 and TRBJ2-7; D is undetermined. The V end was cut by 1 base, the J end by 0 bases, with 7 bases between. Germline lookup yields CDR1 SEHNR and CDR2 FQNEAQ (reference sequence). This CDR3 is built from 14 residues.

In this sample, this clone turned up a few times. CDR3 region: CSVESEQGVIQPQHF. The CDR3 DNA sequence: TGCAGCGTTGAATCGGAACAGGGGGTGATTCAGCCCCAGCATTTT. This chain links TRBV29-1 with TRBJ1-5; 8 nucleotides match TRBD1. This CDR3 spans 15 amino acids. The germline V gene has CDR1 SQVTM and CDR2 ANQGSEA. V lost 2 bases to trimming and J lost 6 bases; unmatched junction nucleotides: 9.